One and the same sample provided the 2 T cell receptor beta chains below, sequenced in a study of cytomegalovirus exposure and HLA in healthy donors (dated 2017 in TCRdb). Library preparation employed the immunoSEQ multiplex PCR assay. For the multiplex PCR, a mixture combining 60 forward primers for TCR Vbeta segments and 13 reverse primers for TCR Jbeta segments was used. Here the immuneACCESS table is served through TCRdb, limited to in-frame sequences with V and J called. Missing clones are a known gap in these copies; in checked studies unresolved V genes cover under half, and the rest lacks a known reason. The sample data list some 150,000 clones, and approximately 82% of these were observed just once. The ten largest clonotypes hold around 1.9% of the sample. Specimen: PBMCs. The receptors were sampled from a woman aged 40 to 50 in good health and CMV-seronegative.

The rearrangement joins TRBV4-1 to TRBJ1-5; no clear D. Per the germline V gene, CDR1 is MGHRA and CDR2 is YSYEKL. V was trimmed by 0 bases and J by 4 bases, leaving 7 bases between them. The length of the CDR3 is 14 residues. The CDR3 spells CASSQENGNQPQHF. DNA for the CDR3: TGCGCCAGCAGCCAAGAAAACGGGAATCAGCCCCAGCATTTT.

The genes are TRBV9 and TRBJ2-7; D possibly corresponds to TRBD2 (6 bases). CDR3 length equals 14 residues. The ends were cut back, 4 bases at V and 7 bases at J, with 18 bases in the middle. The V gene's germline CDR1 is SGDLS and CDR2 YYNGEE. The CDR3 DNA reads TGTGCCAGCAGCCCAACCCCCCTAGGGAGGGAGCAGTACTTC. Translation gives CASSPTPLGREQYF.